The next 25 T cell receptor beta chains were all read from a single sample in a study of T cells in Graves' hyperthyroidism and ophthalmopathy (dated by TCRdb to about 2019). The library was built by means of multiplex PCR. The sequencer was an Illumina HiSeq 2000. The TCR beta CDR3 regions were amplified from the RNA transcripts. For the first round of RT-PCR on the TCR CDR3, the HTBI primer set was used together with the Qiagen OneStep RT-PCR kit. The raw public reads went through TCRdb reprocessing: fastp at Q25, MiXCR clone calling, in-frame beta chains kept. Each entry merges the rows of one CDR3 protein and shows their most common DNA and genes. Here the sample has under 400,000 distinct CDR3 sequences; roughly 14% occur a single time. The biggest ten clones account for 28% of the sample. Sequencing was carried out using blood. These receptors all stem from a woman aged 18-29 years with Graves' hyperthyroidism that later progressed to Graves' ophthalmopathy.

This clonotype showed up just a few times. J is TRBJ2-7 and V is TRBV7-2; 10 nucleotides match TRBD1. The J segment lost 7 bases and the V segment lost 2 bases, leaving 8 bases of the junction unmatched. This CDR3 has 15 residues. CDR1 and CDR2 from the germline V gene are SGHTA and FQGNSA. The CDR3 here is CASSLFGTGAEEQYF. The CDR3, as DNA: TGTGCCAGCAGCTTATTCGGGACAGGGGCGGAGGAGCAGTACTTC.

In this sample, this clonotype turned up a few times. This sequence joins TRBV6-1 and TRBJ2-7; D tentatively fits TRBD1 or TRBD2 (5 bases each). Trimming pared 5 bases from V and 0 bases from J, leaving 20 bases between. Germline assignment: CDR1 MNHNS and CDR2 SASEGT. The CDR3 sequence is 17 residues long. The CDR3 reads CASSTGAPLSDSYEQYF. The CDR3 DNA is TGTGCCAGCAGTACCGGGGCTCCTTTATCCGACTCCTACGAGCAGTACTTC.

A few counts support this clonotype. This sequence joins TRBV5-1 and TRBJ1-4; TRBD1 aligns across 7 bases. The junction had 7 bases not matched to a gene; V was cut back by 0 bases and J by 8 bases. Germline CDR1 is SGHRS and CDR2 is YFSETQ. The CDR3 consists of 15 residues. The CDR3 spells CASSLDHRGSEKLFF. The CDR3 DNA reads TGCGCCAGCAGCTTGGACCACAGGGGAAGCGAAAAACTGTTTTTT. Full variable domain (missing parts from reference TRBV5-1 and TRBJ1-4): KAGVTQTPRYLIKTRGQQVTLSCSPISGHRSVSWYQQTPGQGLQFLFEYFSETQRNKGNFPGRFSGRQFSNSRSEMNVSTLELGDSALYLCASSLDHRGSEKLFFGSGTQLSVL.

This clonotype was seen at least ten times. The chain carries TRBV4-2 and TRBJ1-6, with 8 bases identical to TRBD1. The length of the CDR3 is 16 residues. With 0 bases clipped from V and 6 bases from J, the junction kept 4 bases outside the gene matches. Germline V gene lookup returns CDR1 LGHNA and CDR2 YNFKEQ. Here the CDR3 reads CASSQDGTGFNSPLHF. The CDR3 coding sequence is TGTGCCAGCAGCCAAGACGGGACAGGTTTTAATTCACCCCTCCACTTT.

The chain couples TRBV2 to TRBJ2-7; the match to TRBD2 covers 9 bases. The CDR3 contains 18 residues. Germline V lookup: CDR1 SNHLY, CDR2 FYNNEI. V was pared by 3 bases and J by 2 bases, with 14 bases of the junction left unmatched. The CDR3 region has the DNA TGTGCCAGCAGTGAGGGGAGCGGGAGGCTTTCAGGGACCTACGAGCAGTACTTC. The encoded protein is CASSEGSGRLSGTYEQYF.

This chain connects TRBV20-1 to TRBJ2-5, with a possible D match to TRBD2 (5 bases). CDR1 DFQATT and CDR2 SNEGSKA come from the germline V gene (reference sequence). This CDR3 comprises 12 residues. V was shortened by 8 bases and J by 5 bases, with 15 bases between the two germline ends. CDR3 protein: CSLYRGWETQYF. CDR3 in DNA: TGCAGTCTCTATAGAGGGTGGGAGACCCAGTACTTC.

This clonotype was seen ten or more times. The V and J genes are TRBV2 and TRBJ2-7, with D maybe TRBD1 (6 bases). This CDR3 region has 13 residues. Trimming stripped 3 bases from V and 4 bases from J, with 10 bases between. Per the germline V gene, CDR1 is SNHLY and CDR2 is FYNNEI. The DNA of the CDR3 is TGTGCCAGCAGTGACGGGACATTTTACGAGCAGTACTTC. Translating it yields CASSDGTFYEQYF.

This clonotype has just a few counts. The rearrangement uses TRBV19 and TRBJ1-5, with 8 bases matching TRBD1. The J segment lost 5 bases and the V segment lost 4 bases, leaving 4 bases of the junction unmatched. The germline V gene encodes CDR1 LNHDA and CDR2 SQIVND (reference sequence). CDR3 length: 14 residues. CDR3 region: CASSTGQAHQPQHF. In DNA, the CDR3 is TGTGCCAGTAGTACGGGACAGGCCCATCAGCCCCAGCATTTT.

This clonotype was counted between two and nine times. This sequence joins TRBV29-1 and TRBJ1-2; D may be TRBD1 (6 bases). This CDR3 spans 14 amino acids. The V and J ends lost 7 bases and 0 bases respectively, with 15 bases between them. CDR1 SQVTM and CDR2 ANQGSEA come from the germline V gene. The CDR3 protein is CSDDRTESNYGYTF. The CDR3 DNA is TGCAGCGACGATAGGACAGAGTCTAACTATGGCTACACCTTC. The variable domain in full, completed from reference TRBV29-1 and TRBJ1-2, reads SAVISQKPSRDICQRGTSLTIQCQVDSQVTMMFWYRQQPGQSLTLIATANQGSEATYESGFVIDKFPISRPNLTFSTLTVSNMSPEDSSIYLCSDDRTESNYGYTFGSGTRLTVV.

Concerning this clonotype: One base away lies a much larger clone, so this may be a sequencing read error. This sequence joins TRBV6-2 or TRBV6-3 and TRBJ2-7; TRBD1 matches 10 bases. The junction had 3 bases not matched to a gene; V was cut back by 6 bases and J by 1 base. The CDR3 covers 14 residues. Germline loops: CDR1 MNHEY, CDR2 SVGEGT. CDR3 sequence (DNA): TGTGCCAGCAGGGACAGGGGGAGATCCTACGAGCAGTACTTC. It is translated as CASRDRGRSYEQYF.

This chain uses TRBV9 with TRBJ2-5, with 10 nucleotides matching TRBD1. Per germline, CDR1 SGDLS and CDR2 YYNGEE. CDR3 length equals 17 residues. V lost 1 base to trimming and J lost 5 bases; unmatched junction nucleotides: 11. CDR3 bases: TGTGCCAGCAGCGTAACCGACGGGACAGGGGTACAGGAGACCCAGTACTTC. The encoded protein is CASSVTDGTGVQETQYF. Variable domain in full (rest from reference TRBV9 and TRBJ2-5): DSGVTQTPKHLITATGQRVTLRCSPRSGDLSVYWYQQSLDQGLQFLIQYYNGEERAKGNILERFSAQQFPDLHSELNLSSLELGDSALYFCASSVTDGTGVQETQYFGPGTRLLVL.

This clonotype appeared many times. The rearrangement uses TRBV7-9 and TRBJ2-7, with 10 bases that match TRBD1. The CDR3 sequence is 14 residues long. Germline assignment: CDR1 SEHNR and CDR2 FQNEAQ (reference sequence). Losses at the gene ends were 5 bases for V and 5 bases for J; bases not matched to a gene: 6. The CDR3 sequence: CASSPRDRGNEQYF. In nucleotides, the CDR3 is TGTGCCAGCAGCCCCCGGGACAGGGGTAACGAGCAGTACTTC.

This clonotype was counted many times. The rearrangement uses TRBV28 and TRBJ2-7; TRBD1 might be the D (6 bases). V gave up 3 bases and J gave up 5 bases, with 17 bases separating them. Germline CDR1 and CDR2: MDHEN and SYDVKM. The CDR3 runs to 15 residues. CDR3 in DNA: TGTGCCAGCAGTTTTCCGGACAGATATAGCCACGAGCAGTACTTC. Its translation: CASSFPDRYSHEQYF.

At least ten counts were recorded for this clonotype. This chain links TRBV10-3 with TRBJ2-1, with D possibly matching TRBD1 (5 bases). There are 14 residues in the CDR3. Trimming left V 4 bases short and J 2 bases short, with 9 bases between. Germline V lookup: CDR1 ENHRY, CDR2 SYGVKD. CDR3 loop: CAISGDSPYNEQFF. The CDR3 region has the DNA TGTGCCATCAGTGGCGACAGCCCCTACAATGAGCAGTTCTTC.

This clonotype was seen at least ten times. The gene calls are TRBV2 and TRBJ1-4; a possible D gene is TRBD1 (5 bases). The V and J ends lost 1 base and 2 bases respectively, with 8 bases between them. The length of the CDR3 is 15 residues. CDR1 and CDR2 (germline): SNHLY, FYNNEI. The CDR3 is CASSEGSGTNEKLFF. The CDR3 DNA is TGTGCCAGCAGTGAAGGGTCAGGGACTAATGAAAAACTGTTTTTT.

This clonotype occurred a few times. This chain joins TRBV20-1 and TRBJ2-1; 8 positions match TRBD2. CDR3 length: 15 residues. Germline loops: CDR1 DFQATT, CDR2 SNEGSKA (reference sequence). With V trimmed by 5 bases and J by 8 bases, 14 bases remained unmatched. Here the CDR3 reads CSASGPGTRADEQFF. The CDR3 region has the DNA TGCAGTGCTTCGGGGCCCGGGACTAGGGCCGATGAGCAGTTCTTC.

This clonotype was counted many times. This chain uses TRBV20-1 with TRBJ2-7, with D perhaps being TRBD1 or TRBD2 (5 bases each). Germline lookup yields CDR1 DFQATT and CDR2 SNEGSKA (reference sequence). The V end was cut by 6 bases, the J end by 0 bases, with 18 bases between. The CDR3 consists of 15 residues. CDR3: CSAINDRGDSYEQYF. In DNA, the CDR3 is TGCAGTGCCATTAACGACCGAGGGGACTCCTACGAGCAGTACTTC.

In its sample, this clonotype was seen many times. This sequence joins TRBV28 and TRBJ2-4, with 7 bases aligning to TRBD2. V shed 1 base, J shed 1 base, and the junction held 13 bases outside the gene matches. The CDR3 extends over 19 amino acids. CDR1 is MDHEN and CDR2 is SYDVKM in the germline V gene. The CDR3 spells CASSLSASGTPVAKNIQYF. Written as DNA, the CDR3 is TGTGCCAGCAGTTTATCGGCTAGCGGAACGCCCGTGGCCAAAAACATTCAGTACTTC.

This clonotype was seen ten or more times. The V and J genes are TRBV29-1 and TRBJ1-4; 7 nucleotides line up with TRBD1. Germline CDR1 reads SQVTM; CDR2 reads ANQGSEA. Unmatched junction bases numbered 6, after V lost 7 bases and J lost 4 bases. This CDR3 is 13 amino acids long. CDR3 coding DNA: TGCAGCGCCACGGACAGGCTTAATGAAAAACTGTTTTTT. This codes for CSATDRLNEKLFF.

This chain uses TRBV4-3 with TRBJ2-1; D remains unclear. The J call may be faulty, since TRBJ2-7 better matches the DNA end. This CDR3 is 12 amino acids long. Germline V CDR1 and CDR2: LGHNA, YSLEER. The CDR3 is CASSQGSNEQYF. The DNA for the CDR3 is TGCGCCAGCAGCCAAGGTTCGAATGAGCAGTACTTC.

This clonotype was detected many times. This chain joins TRBV12-3 or TRBV12-4 and TRBJ1-1, with D hard to call. This CDR3 contains 18 residues. The V gene lost 1 base and the J gene lost 2 bases, with 20 bases spanning the gap. The CDR3 DNA reads as TGTGCCAGCAGTTTAGGAGTTGTGGGCGCGGTGGGAAACACTGAAGCTTTCTTT. Amino acids: CASSLGVVGAVGNTEAFF.

This clonotype turned up a few times. CDR3 residues: CASRGLAGGGTGELFF. The CDR3, as DNA: TGTGCCAGCAGGGGACTAGCGGGAGGAGGCACCGGGGAGCTGTTTTTT. The gene calls are TRBV12-3 or TRBV12-4 and TRBJ2-2; TRBD2 matches at 15 bases. After removal of 6 bases from V and 4 bases from J, the junction contained 3 bases not matched to a gene. The length of the CDR3 is 16 residues.

Many counts were recorded for this clonotype. The V call is TRBV19, the J call TRBJ1-5; 8 nucleotides agree with TRBD1. The CDR3 is 15 residues long. The junction had 4 bases not matched to a gene; V was cut back by 3 bases and J by 3 bases. Germline V gene sequence: CDR1 LNHDA, CDR2 SQIVND (reference sequence). The chain's CDR3 is CASSMGQEANQPQHF. CDR3 in DNA: TGTGCCAGTAGTATGGGACAGGAGGCCAATCAGCCCCAGCATTTT. The whole variable domain, filled in from reference TRBV19 and TRBJ1-5, reads DGGITQSPKYLFRKEGQNVTLSCEQNLNHDAMYWYRQDPGQGLRLIYYSQIVNDFQKGDIAEGYSVSREKKESFPLTVTSAQKNPTAFYLCASSMGQEANQPQHFGDGTRLSIL.

This chain uses TRBV6-1 with TRBJ1-2; D gene uncertain. Looked up from germline, CDR1 is MNHNS and CDR2 is SASEGT. The CDR3 is made up of 13 amino acids. The germline V and J ends were trimmed by 8 bases and 6 bases, with 16 bases remaining between them. CDR3 sequence (DNA): TGTGCCAGCCCCAAATCGGAACCGCATGGCTACACCTTC. Its translation: CASPKSEPHGYTF.

This clonotype came up a few times. The rearrangement links TRBV27 to TRBJ2-1; D is tentatively TRBD1 or TRBD2 (6 bases each). Trimming left V 8 bases short and J 3 bases short, with 8 bases between. The CDR3 length is 12 residues. Looked up from germline, CDR1 is MNHEY and CDR2 is SMNVEV (reference sequence). The CDR3 DNA sequence: TGTGCCAGCGGAGGGGGCTACAATGAGCAGTTCTTC. It yields the protein CASGGGYNEQFF.